This T cell receptor (beta chain) was sequenced during a study of neurological immune-mediated disorders. With 4 bases clipped from V and 4 bases from J, the junction kept 3 bases outside the gene matches. Germline V gene sequence: CDR1 MNHNY, CDR2 SVGAGI (reference sequence). This CDR3 has 15 amino acids. General observations from the study: The expanded clones of different subjects shared no CDR3 amino acid sequences (suggesting private repertoires in all groups). HTLV-1-associated myelopathy displayed the greatest TCR clonal expansion, and multiple sclerosis exhibited the smallest, lower than that of healthy controls.

As for the cDNA, it was generated by 5'RACE with 10-nucleotide random UMIs. The output of every sequencing run, over 190 million TCR-beta sequences, came from 15-18 subjects. Each CDR3 protein is one row after TCRdb ran MiXCR on the 5' RACE reads. This sample yields about 62,000 distinct CDR3 sequences, of which 3% to 4% are seen a single time; 2.2% belongs to the top ten. This clonotype was recorded many times. Its antigen is currently unknown. This receptor was identified in a woman aged 50 to 60 with multiple sclerosis. The chain links TRBV6-6 to TRBJ1-5; TRBD1 matches 11 bases. The sample was PBMCs. The CDR3 DNA is TGTGCCAGCAGTTTGGACAGGGGGCGTAATCAGCCCCAGCATTTT. Translated, it gives CASSLDRGRNQPQHF.